Included here is one T cell receptor beta chain sequence, with context. Repertoires were generated with immunoSEQ multiplex PCR, while TCRdb's copy carries only in-frame clones and drops some. The table includes around 180,000 clones, more than 75% detected once. These data are taken from a study of blood T cell repertoires in COVID-19. This CDR3 has 11 residues. What was sequenced was PBMCs or T cells enriched from blood (not recorded which). The rearrangement uses TRBV21-1 and TRBJ1-2; the table gives TRBD1 as D, unverified against the DNA. TRBV21-1 is tagged as a pseudogene. This receptor was identified in a woman aged 45 to 65 with acute COVID-19. The CDR3 nucleotides read TGTGCCAGCATTCAAGGGGATGGCTACACCTTC. Residues: CASIQGDGYTF.